This T cell receptor beta chain emerged from a study of regulatory T cells. Broader study findings: In CD3G-deficient patients, conventional CD4+ T cells were enriched for hydrophobic CDR3 residues at positions 6 and 7.

This CDR3 comprises 16 residues. Amplification used 52 TRBV primers and 13 TRBJ primers. Using immunoSEQ multiplex PCR, the repertoire was profiled, and TCRdb retains in-frame clones only, with some absent. The sample consists of 32,000 or so clones, roughly 92% of them appearing once. To note about this clone: Its antigen is undetermined.

V and J are TRBV21-1 and TRBJ2-2; the tabulated D call, TRBD2, remains unverified against the DNA. TRBV21-1 is a listed pseudogene. The TCR sequence derives from a person aged 18 to 35 with CD3G deficiency. Material for sequencing was conventional CD4+ T cells sorted from blood. The CDR3 loop is CASSKEEPHRAGELFF. In DNA form, the CDR3 reads TGTGCCAGCAGCAAAGAAGAGCCTCACCGGGCCGGGGAGCTGTTTTTT.